Listed below are T cell receptor beta chains from one sample, sequenced in a study of T cell responses to AZD1222 COVID-19 vaccine. Clones were sequenced by immunoSEQ multiplex PCR, and TCRdb holds only the in-frame ones, with some missing. The sample consists of roughly 180,000 clones, approximately 90% of them appearing once. The source material was peripheral blood, sampled on day 0 of AZD1222 vaccination. The source of these receptors is an adult in good health. The CDR3 runs from the conserved cysteine through the conserved F or W.

v_gene,j_gene,CDR3aa
TRBV6-5,TRBJ1-2,CASIRDRGRYGYTF
TRBV27,TRBJ1-5,CASSLSTTGMDSNQPQHF
TRBV5-1,TRBJ2-5,CASSSQKTSGGGQETQYF
TRBV30,TRBJ2-2,CAWSPGQMNTGELFF
TRBV5-4,TRBJ2-7,CASSWGDSYYEQYF
TRBV9,TRBJ2-3,CASGSEGLTDTQYF
TRBV30,TRBJ1-5,CAWSVGQGNQPQHF
TRBV2,TRBJ1-2,CASSPDRVDGYTF
TRBV12-3/TRBV12-4,TRBJ1-2,CASSLRGGYTF
TRBV4-3,TRBJ1-2,CASSQAGQGANYGYTF
TRBV9,TRBJ2-2,CASSVGPGTGELFF
TRBV4-1,TRBJ1-1,CASSQDPTGNTEAFF
TRBV11-2,TRBJ2-7,CASSGTDRTLSYEQYF
TRBV3-1/TRBV3-2,TRBJ2-1,CASSPAGNEQFF
TRBV19,TRBJ2-3,CASSIRVSTDTQYF
TRBV11-2,TRBJ2-5,CASSLIGGGAQETQYF
TRBV5-4,TRBJ2-2,CASSSSTGVGTGELFF
TRBV5-1,TRBJ2-3,CASSAVLQSTDTQYF
TRBV10-3,TRBJ2-2,CAISESGQINTGELFF
TRBV6-2/TRBV6-3,TRBJ1-6,CASSYSSTGSSPLHF
TRBV6-1,TRBJ2-1,CASSGTSYRSYNEQFF
TRBV7-2,TRBJ2-2,CASSAWTKNTGELFF